Following are 27 T cell receptor beta chains from one sample sequenced in a study of T cells in Graves' hyperthyroidism and ophthalmopathy. Amplification yielded TCR beta CDR3 regions, with RNA transcripts as the source. A set of HTBI primers served as the primers for a first-round RT-PCR of the TCR CDR3. TCRdb re-called the multiplex PCR reads through MiXCR, storing one row per CDR3 protein. Here the sample spans around 420,000 distinct CDR3 sequences, approximately 14% being singletons. Sequencing used blood. The receptors were sampled from a woman aged 18-29 years with Graves' hyperthyroidism.

This clonotype was seen only a few times. The chain carries TRBV20-1 and TRBJ1-6; D uncertain. Germline V gene lookup returns CDR1 DFQATT and CDR2 SNEGSKA (reference sequence). V shed 0 bases and J shed 16 bases, with 10 bases lying between them. The length of the CDR3 is 11 residues. CDR3 in amino acids: CSARDQERLHF. DNA for the CDR3: TGCAGTGCTAGAGATCAGGAACGTCTCCACTTT.

The sample holds many counts of this clonotype. The chain links TRBV2 to TRBJ1-1; D not certain. The germline gives CDR1 SNHLY, CDR2 FYNNEI. The CDR3 spans 13 residues. The ends were cut back, 7 bases at V and 4 bases at J, with 13 bases in the middle. CDR3 in DNA: TGTGCCAGCATCAGAGAGGGTGGCACTGAAGCTTTCTTT. Translation gives CASIREGGTEAFF. The full variable domain, rest sourced from reference TRBV2 and TRBJ1-1, is EPEVTQTPSHQVTQMGQEVILRCVPISNHLYFYWYRQILGQKVEFLVSFYNNEISEKSEIFDDQFSVERPDGSNFTLKIRSTKLEDSAMYFCASIREGGTEAFFGQGTRLTVV.

This clonotype was picked up many times. The chain is built from TRBV7-9 and TRBJ2-7; the D is unclear. Trimming pared 4 bases from V and 1 base from J, leaving 8 bases between. The CDR3 is 13 residues long. Germline V gene data show CDR1 as SEHNR and CDR2 as FQNEAQ (reference sequence). The chain's CDR3 is CASSSRSSYEQYF. CDR3 DNA sequence: TGTGCCAGCAGCTCCCGGAGTTCCTACGAGCAGTACTTC.

This clonotype showed up just a few times. The V gene is TRBV20-1, the J gene TRBJ2-6; maybe TRBD2 (6 bases). With 3 bases removed from V and 4 bases from J, the gap between germline ends came to 7 bases. CDR1 is DFQATT, CDR2 SNEGSKA, per germline (reference sequence). The CDR3 has 13 amino acids. DNA for the CDR3: TGCAGTGCTAGGGGGGGAGGGGCCAACGTCCTGACTTTC. Encoded protein: CSARGGGANVLTF.

This clonotype was detected ten times or more. V and J are TRBV5-1 and TRBJ2-3; TRBD2 matches at 8 bases. Germline CDR1 SGHRS, CDR2 YFSETQ. Losses at the gene ends were 4 bases for V and 2 bases for J; bases not matched to a gene: 12. The CDR3 is 17 amino acids. This CDR3 reads CASSRRGSGSTTDTQYF. CDR3 in DNA: TGCGCCAGCAGCCGGCGGGGGAGCGGGAGTACCACAGATACGCAGTATTTT.

In its sample, this clonotype was seen a few times. The gene calls are TRBV6-5 and TRBJ2-1; a possible D gene is TRBD1 (6 bases). Germline V gene data show CDR1 as MNHEY and CDR2 as SVGAGI. Trimming cost V 4 bases and J 0 bases, with 13 bases left between them. The CDR3 is 16 residues long. The CDR3, as DNA: TGTGCCAGCAGTTCCCTTAAGGGGGACTCCTACAATGAGCAGTTCTTC. Amino acid sequence: CASSSLKGDSYNEQFF.

This clonotype appeared many times. This sequence joins TRBV5-1 and TRBJ2-3; 7 nucleotides line up with TRBD2. Germline-derived CDR1 and CDR2 are SGHRS and YFSETQ. V lost 1 base to trimming and J lost 0 bases; unmatched junction nucleotides: 5. The CDR3 runs 16 residues. CDR3 bases: TGCGCCAGCAGCTTGTCCGGCGGGGGTAGCACAGATACGCAGTATTTT. Its translation is CASSLSGGGSTDTQYF.

This clonotype occurred a few times. The gene calls are TRBV28 and TRBJ2-2; tentative D call: TRBD1 (5 bases). Germline CDR1 MDHEN, CDR2 SYDVKM. V shed 2 bases and J shed 2 bases, with 15 bases lying between them. The CDR3 totals 17 residues. CDR3 DNA: TGTGCCAGCAGTTTAAACCCAGGGCACATAAACACCGGGGAGCTGTTTTTT. It translates to CASSLNPGHINTGELFF.

This clonotype has ten or more counts. The CDR3 coding sequence is TGTGCCAGCTCACCTAAGGTGACAGATACGCAGTATTTT. Translated: CASSPKVTDTQYF. The gene calls are TRBV18 and TRBJ2-3, with D unresolved. Per the germline V gene, CDR1 is KGHSH and CDR2 is LQKENI. The CDR3 covers 13 residues. The germline V and J ends were trimmed by 3 bases and 3 bases, with 7 bases remaining between them.

J is TRBJ2-7 and V is TRBV19, with 8 positions matching TRBD1. CDR1 is LNHDA and CDR2 is SQIVND in the germline V gene (reference sequence). This CDR3 is 18 amino acids long. V lost 2 bases to trimming and J lost 0 bases; unmatched junction nucleotides: 12. The CDR3 region is CASSIWPPHRGSSYEQYF. CDR3 bases: TGTGCCAGTAGTATATGGCCCCCCCACAGGGGGAGCTCCTACGAGCAGTACTTC.

This clonotype was detected many times. This chain joins TRBV7-9 and TRBJ2-5, with TRBD2 matching over 7 bases. The germline V gene encodes CDR1 SEHNR and CDR2 FQNEAQ (reference sequence). J gave up 1 base and V 1 base, and 3 bases lay outside the gene matches. This CDR3 has 15 amino acids. This CDR3 reads CASSLGGRAQETQYF. The CDR3 coding sequence is TGTGCCAGCAGCTTAGGAGGGAGGGCCCAAGAGACCCAGTACTTC.

The chain joins TRBV7-9 to TRBJ2-5; D remains ambiguous. Germline V gives CDR1 SEHNR, CDR2 FQNEAQ (reference sequence). This CDR3 has 15 residues. V was cut by 4 bases and J by 4 bases, with 16 bases left in between. The CDR3 nucleotides are TGTGCCAGCAGCTCCCGTCGGTTCACTTCAGAGACCCAGTACTTC. As protein: CASSSRRFTSETQYF.

This clonotype has at least ten counts. The V gene is TRBV7-6, the J gene TRBJ2-1; no clear D gene. The CDR3 sequence is 14 residues long. Germline CDR1 SGHVS, CDR2 FNYEAQ. The ends were cut back, 1 base at V and 4 bases at J, with 8 bases in the middle. CDR3 sequence reads: CASSLGNLYNEQFF. The DNA of the CDR3 is TGTGCCAGCAGCTTAGGAAACTTGTACAATGAGCAGTTCTTC.

This clonotype appeared many times. The J gene is TRBJ2-5, the V gene TRBV6-1; TRBD2 agrees at 8 bases. With V trimmed by 3 bases and J by 4 bases, 7 bases remained unmatched. Germline values: CDR1 MNHNS, CDR2 SASEGT. This CDR3 region has 15 residues. This CDR3 reads CASSEGLSGGETQYF. CDR3 nucleotide sequence: TGTGCCAGCAGTGAGGGGTTAAGCGGGGGAGAGACCCAGTACTTC.

This clonotype was observed at least ten times. The chain joins TRBV2 to TRBJ1-4, with D hard to call. The CDR3 spans 11 residues. Trimming removed 6 bases from V and 6 bases from J, with 5 bases in between. Germline V CDR1 and CDR2: SNHLY, FYNNEI. The CDR3 is CASRLDEKLFF. The DNA of the CDR3 is TGTGCCAGCAGGCTAGATGAAAAACTGTTTTTT.

This clonotype was detected ten times or more. This sequence joins TRBV6-1 and TRBJ1-2, with D unclear. The CDR3 has 12 residues. Trimming removed 5 bases from V and 8 bases from J, with 12 bases in between. The germline CDR1 and CDR2 sequences are MNHNS and SASEGT. The CDR3 region has the DNA TGTGCCAGCAGTTATCTAAATGGGGGCTACACCTTC. This gives the protein CASSYLNGGYTF.

This clonotype has a count of ten or more. The chain combines TRBV18 with TRBJ2-7; 11 bases line up with TRBD2. Germline V gives CDR1 KGHSH, CDR2 LQKENI. J lost 0 bases, V lost 6 bases, and 7 bases had no gene match. There are 16 residues in the CDR3. The CDR3 DNA follows: TGTGCCAGCTCCCCTCTAGCGGGAGGCCACTCCTACGAGCAGTACTTC. Its protein product is CASSPLAGGHSYEQYF.

In its sample, this clonotype was seen many times. The chain employs TRBV20-1 and TRBJ2-1, with 10 bases matching TRBD2. V shed 5 bases and J 3 bases; nucleotides not matched to a gene: 7. CDR1 and CDR2 (germline): DFQATT, SNEGSKA (reference sequence). The CDR3 sequence is 15 residues long. CDR3 in DNA: TGCAGTGCTGGCCTAGCGGGAGCAAACTACAATGAGCAGTTCTTC. This encodes CSAGLAGANYNEQFF.

This clonotype was picked up many times. The V and J genes are TRBV5-1 and TRBJ2-1; D not resolved. The CDR3 contains 12 residues. Germline V CDR1 and CDR2: SGHRS, YFSETQ. V was cut by 4 bases and J by 10 bases, with 12 bases left in between. CDR3 loop: CASSESLGEQFF. The CDR3 DNA reads as TGCGCCAGCAGCGAGTCCTTAGGCGAGCAGTTCTTC. The variable domain in full, with the rest retrieved from reference TRBV5-1 and TRBJ2-1, is KAGVTQTPRYLIKTRGQQVTLSCSPISGHRSVSWYQQTPGQGLQFLFEYFSETQRNKGNFPGRFSGRQFSNSRSEMNVSTLELGDSALYLCASSESLGEQFFGPGTRLTVL.

Ten or more counts support this clonotype. The chain uses TRBV10-3 and TRBJ2-5; D is uncertain. Germline CDR1 ENHRY, CDR2 SYGVKD. The CDR3 sequence is 19 residues long. V was pared by 0 bases and J by 5 bases, with 25 bases between. The CDR3 region has the DNA TGTGCCATCAGTGAGTCGCCTCTACCCCCAAGGGTGGTTCGGGAGACCCAGTACTTC. It translates to CAISESPLPPRVVRETQYF.

This clonotype was picked up a small number of times. The chain employs TRBV29-1 and TRBJ1-2, with D perhaps matching TRBD1 (6 bases). CDR1 SQVTM and CDR2 ANQGSEA come from the germline V gene. The CDR3 loop spans 13 amino acids. Trimming left V 0 bases short and J 8 bases short, with 13 bases between. CDR3: CSVEDLAGEGYTF. CDR3 DNA: TGCAGCGTTGAAGATCTTGCAGGGGAGGGCTACACCTTC.

This clonotype was seen a few times. The chain carries TRBV12-3 or TRBV12-4 and TRBJ1-2; the match to TRBD1 covers 11 bases. The CDR3 spans 14 residues. V was pared by 6 bases and J by 3 bases, with 3 bases of the junction left unmatched. CDR3 bases: TGTGCCAGCAGATCGGGACAGGGGGACTATGGCTACACCTTC. Protein product: CASRSGQGDYGYTF.

Ten or more counts support this clonotype. The V call is TRBV7-9, the J call TRBJ2-1; 9 bases match TRBD2. J gave up 2 bases and V 1 base, and 3 bases lay outside the gene matches. This CDR3 has 16 amino acids. Per germline, CDR1 SEHNR and CDR2 FQNEAQ (reference sequence). CDR3 in DNA: TGTGCCAGCAGCTTAGGGGGGACTAGCCCCTACAATGAGCAGTTCTTC. Encoded protein: CASSLGGTSPYNEQFF. Based on the CDR3 plus reference TRBV7-9 and TRBJ2-1, the full variable domain is DTGVSQNPRHKITKRGQNVTFRCDPISEHNRLYWYRQTLGQGPEFLTYFQNEAQLEKSRLLSDRFSAERPKGSFSTLEIQRTEQGDSAMYLCASSLGGTSPYNEQFFGPGTRLTVL.

This clonotype was recorded at least ten times. The chain couples TRBV19 to TRBJ2-5; possibly TRBD2 for D (5 bases). This CDR3 comprises 16 residues. CDR1 LNHDA and CDR2 SQIVND come from the germline V gene (reference sequence). Deletions cut 1 base from V and 2 bases from J, with 14 bases between. Here the CDR3 reads CASSIGGWQRQETQYF. The CDR3 DNA reads TGTGCCAGTAGTATAGGAGGGTGGCAGCGGCAAGAGACCCAGTACTTC.

This clonotype was detected ten times or more. The rearrangement joins TRBV5-8 to TRBJ2-1, with 11 positions matching TRBD2. Trimming at V came to 4 bases and at J to 4 bases, leaving 7 bases not matched to a gene. The CDR3 spans 16 residues. Germline loops: CDR1 SGHTS, CDR2 YDEGEE. The CDR3 nucleotides read TGTGCCAGCAGCGCGACCGGGACTAGCGGATACAATGAGCAGTTCTTC. Its translation: CASSATGTSGYNEQFF.

This clonotype occurred many times. This chain connects TRBV7-3 to TRBJ2-7; no clear D. There are 13 residues in the CDR3. Germline assignment: CDR1 SGHTA and CDR2 FQGTGA. V dropped 2 bases and J dropped 6 bases, with 11 bases sitting between them. CDR3 DNA: TGTGCCAGCAGCTTAGGGCCTAGAGGCGAGCAGTACTTC. This encodes CASSLGPRGEQYF. The entire variable domain, with the rest obtained from reference TRBV7-3 and TRBJ2-7, is as follows: GAGVSQTPSNKVTEKGKYVELRCDPISGHTALYWYRQSLGQGPEFLIYFQGTGAADDSGLPNDRFFAVRPEGSVSTLKIQRTERGDSAVYLCASSLGPRGEQYFGPGTRLTVT.

The chain combines TRBV29-1 with TRBJ1-4, with D possibly TRBD1 on 5 matching bases. The CDR3 consists of 13 residues. The germline V and J ends were trimmed by 7 bases and 4 bases, with 13 bases remaining between them. CDR1 is SQVTM, CDR2 ANQGSEA, per germline. In DNA form, the CDR3 reads TGCAGCGGCGGGACCCCGAATAATGAAAAACTGTTTTTT. Its translation is CSGGTPNNEKLFF. The full variable domain, its missing parts supplied by reference TRBV29-1 and TRBJ1-4, is SAVISQKPSRDICQRGTSLTIQCQVDSQVTMMFWYRQQPGQSLTLIATANQGSEATYESGFVIDKFPISRPNLTFSTLTVSNMSPEDSSIYLCSGGTPNNEKLFFGSGTQLSVL.